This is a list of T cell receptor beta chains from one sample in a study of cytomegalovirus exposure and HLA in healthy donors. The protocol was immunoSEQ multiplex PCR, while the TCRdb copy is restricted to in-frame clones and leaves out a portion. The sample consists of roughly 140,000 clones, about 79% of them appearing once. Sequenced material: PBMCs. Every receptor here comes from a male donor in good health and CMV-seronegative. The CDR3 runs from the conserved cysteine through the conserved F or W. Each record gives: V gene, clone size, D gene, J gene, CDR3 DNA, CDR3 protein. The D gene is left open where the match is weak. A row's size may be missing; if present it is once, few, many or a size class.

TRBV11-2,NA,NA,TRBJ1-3,TGTGCCAGCAGCTTAGGACAGAGCTCTGGAAACACCATATATTTT,CASSLGQSSGNTIYF
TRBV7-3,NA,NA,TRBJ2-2,TGTGCCAGCAGCATTATTGTCACCGGGGAGCTGTTTTTT,CASSIIVTGELFF
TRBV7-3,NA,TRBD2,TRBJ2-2,TGTGCCAGCAGCTTACTAGCGGGGGGACCTAACACCGGGGAGCTGTTTTTT,CASSLLAGGPNTGELFF
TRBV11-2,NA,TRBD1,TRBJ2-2,TGTGCCAGCAGCTTATTCTTGACAGGGAGCGTCACCGGGGAGCTGTTTTTT,CASSLFLTGSVTGELFF
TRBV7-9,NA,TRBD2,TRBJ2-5,TGTGCCAGCAGCGAACCTCGGGGCGGGAGTCGCGAGACCCAGTACTTC,CASSEPRGGSRETQYF
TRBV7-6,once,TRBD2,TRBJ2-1,TGTGCCAGCAGCTTAGCGCTCAGCGGGAGCCCGATATACAATGAGCAGTTCTTC,CASSLALSGSPIYNEQFF
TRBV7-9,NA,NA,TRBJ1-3,TGTTCCAGCTATCTTCTTCCCGGAAACACCATATATTTT,CSSYLLPGNTIYF
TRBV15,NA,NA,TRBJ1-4,TGTGCCACCAGCAGAGGGGGGCATCTTGGGACTAATGAAAAACTGTTTTTT,CATSRGGHLGTNEKLFF
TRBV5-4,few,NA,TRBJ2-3,TGTGCCAGCAGGCCCGGTGGAGGGAGCACAGATACGCAGTATTTT,CASRPGGGSTDTQYF
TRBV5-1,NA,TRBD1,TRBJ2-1,TGCGCCAGCAGCTTGGGCGGACAGGGGGTGAGTGAGCAGTTCTTC,CASSLGGQGVSEQFF
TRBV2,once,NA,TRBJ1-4,TGTGCCAGCAGATGGAGGGGCGAGAATGAAAAACTGTTTTTT,CASRWRGENEKLFF
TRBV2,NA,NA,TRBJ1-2,TGTGCCAGCAGTCCTGGGCCCAGGGTTCCTTTTGATGGCTACACCTTC,CASSPGPRVPFDGYTF
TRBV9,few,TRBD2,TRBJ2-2,TGTGCCAGCAGCGGCGAACTAGCGGGGGGCTACACCGGGGAGCTGTTTTTT,CASSGELAGGYTGELFF
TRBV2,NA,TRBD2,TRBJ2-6,TGTGCCAGCAACCTCGGGGGGTCTGGGGCCAACGTCCTGACTTTC,CASNLGGSGANVLTF
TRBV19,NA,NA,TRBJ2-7,TGTGCCAGTACAGATTCCTACGAGCAGTACTTC,CASTDSYEQYF
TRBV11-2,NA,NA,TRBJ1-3,TGTGCCAGCAGCCCCAGACAGGCTTTCTCTGGAAACACCATATATTTT,CASSPRQAFSGNTIYF
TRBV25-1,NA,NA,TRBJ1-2,TGTGCCAGCGGCAGGGTCTATGGCTACACCTTC,CASGRVYGYTF
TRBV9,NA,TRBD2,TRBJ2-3,TGTGCCAGCAGCGGGTTAGCGGGAGGCCCCTCCCCAGATACGCAGTATTTT,CASSGLAGGPSPDTQYF
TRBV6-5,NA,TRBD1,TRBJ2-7,TGTGCCAGCACTCAACCGACAGGGACCTACGAGCAGTACTTC,CASTQPTGTYEQYF
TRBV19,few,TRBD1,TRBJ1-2,TGTGCCAGTAGTATAGATCAGGGGGCGAAGGCTGGCTACACCTTC,CASSIDQGAKAGYTF
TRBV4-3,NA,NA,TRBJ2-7,TGCGCCAGCAGCCAATACCGGGACATCTCCTACGAGCAGTACTTC,CASSQYRDISYEQYF
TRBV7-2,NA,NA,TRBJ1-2,TGTGCCAGCAGCATCGACGCGGTTAACTATGGCTACACCTTC,CASSIDAVNYGYTF
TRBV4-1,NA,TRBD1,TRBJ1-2,TGCGCCAGCAGACCCCTCGGGACAGCAAACTATGGCTACACCTTC,CASRPLGTANYGYTF
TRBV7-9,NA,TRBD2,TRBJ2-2,TGTGCCAGCAGCTTAGCGGGGACTAGCTCCGGGGAGCTGTTTTTT,CASSLAGTSSGELFF
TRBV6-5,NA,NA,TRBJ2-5,TGTGCCAGCAGTTACTCGTTTACAGCTTACCAAGAGACCCAGTACTTC,CASSYSFTAYQETQYF
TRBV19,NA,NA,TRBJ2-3,TGTGCCAGTAGTATACCCCCCCTAGGTACGCAGTATTTT,CASSIPPLGTQYF
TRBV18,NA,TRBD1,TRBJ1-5,TGTGCCAGCACCACCGGGACAGGGTATCAGCCCCAGCATTTT,CASTTGTGYQPQHF
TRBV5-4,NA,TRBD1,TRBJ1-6,TGTGCCAGCAGCGTGACAGGGACTAATTCACCCCTCCACTTT,CASSVTGTNSPLHF
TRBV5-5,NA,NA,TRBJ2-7,TGTGCCAGCAGGGAGGGGAGGAGCGTCATCTACGAGCAGTACTTC,CASREGRSVIYEQYF
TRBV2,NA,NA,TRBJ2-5,TGTGCCAGCAGTGAGGGGGCCTCACCGGGCGGGGAGACCCAGTACTTC,CASSEGASPGGETQYF
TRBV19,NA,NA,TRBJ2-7,TGTGCCAGTAGCCTCCAAGCAGGTTCCTACGAGCAGTACTTC,CASSLQAGSYEQYF
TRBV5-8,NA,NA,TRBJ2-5,TGTGCCAGCAGTGGAGCGTACCAAGAGACCCAGTACTTC,CASSGAYQETQYF
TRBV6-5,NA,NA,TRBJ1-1,TGTGCCAGCAGTAGGACAGAGAACACTGAAGCTTTCTTT,CASSRTENTEAFF
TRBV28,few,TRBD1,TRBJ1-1,TGTGCCAGCAGTCCAGGGGGCACTGAAGCTTTCTTT,CASSPGGTEAFF
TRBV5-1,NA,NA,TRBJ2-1,TGCGCCAGCAGCTTGACTAGCTACAATGAGCAGTTCTTC,CASSLTSYNEQFF
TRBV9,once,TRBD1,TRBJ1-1,TGTGCCAGCAGCGGCCCGGTAGCAGGGGGCAGGACTGAAGCTTTCTTT,CASSGPVAGGRTEAFF
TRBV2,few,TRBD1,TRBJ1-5,TGTGCCAGCAGGGGACAGGGTTCGGGGCCCCAGCATTTT,CASRGQGSGPQHF
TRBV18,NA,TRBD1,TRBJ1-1,TGTGCCAGCGCGACAGGGTCGAACACTGAAGCTTTCTTT,CASATGSNTEAFF
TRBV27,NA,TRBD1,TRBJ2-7,TGTGCCAGCGGTGCGGGGACAGGTGGGTACGAGCAGTACTTC,CASGAGTGGYEQYF
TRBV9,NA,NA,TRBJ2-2,TGTGCCAGCAGTCGACGGGGGATAAACACCGGGGAGCTGTTTTTT,CASSRRGINTGELFF
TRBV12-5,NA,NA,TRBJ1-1,TGTGCTAGTGCTCTGGGACTGGAGAACACTGAAGCTTTCTTT,CASALGLENTEAFF